This is a list of T cell receptor beta chains from one sample in a study of cytomegalovirus exposure and HLA in healthy donors. The method was immunoSEQ multiplex PCR; TCRdb's version includes in-frame clones alone and lacks a portion of them. The specimen's table records 100,000 to 150,000 clones. The source material was PBMCs. The receptors stem from a woman between 40 and 55 years old in good health and CMV-seropositive. CDR3s include the opening cysteine and the closing phenylalanine or tryptophan. The order of the fields is D gene, V gene, J gene, CDR3 protein, CDR3 DNA. A D gene is named only where the DNA matches it firmly.

D: TRBD1
V: TRBV28
J: TRBJ1-2
CDR3: CASSPSGQAFYGYTF
DNA: TGTGCCAGCAGTCCTTCGGGACAGGCCTTCTATGGCTACACCTTC

D: TRBD2
V: TRBV2
J: TRBJ2-1
CDR3: CATNSGRAGDEQFF
DNA: TGTGCCACCAATAGCGGGAGGGCCGGGGATGAGCAGTTCTTC

D: TRBD2
V: TRBV5-1
J: TRBJ2-1
CDR3: CASSHGTSGTYNEQFF
DNA: TGCGCCAGCAGCCACGGGACTAGCGGGACCTACAATGAGCAGTTCTTC

D: TRBD1
V: TRBV29-1
J: TRBJ1-1
CDR3: CSVSWDRAVRTEAFF
DNA: TGCAGCGTTAGCTGGGACAGGGCGGTAAGGACTGAAGCTTTCTTT

D: -
V: TRBV5-1
J: TRBJ2-1
CDR3: CASSLSPPHEEQFF
DNA: TGCGCCAGCAGCCTGTCCCCCCCACATGAAGAGCAGTTCTTC

D: -
V: TRBV5-1
J: TRBJ2-7
CDR3: CASSFLTGSYEQYF
DNA: TGCGCCAGCAGCTTCCTGACGGGTTCCTACGAGCAGTACTTC

D: TRBD1
V: TRBV7-3
J: TRBJ2-2
CDR3: CASSPSRQGIVGELFF
DNA: TGTGCCAGCAGCCCAAGTAGACAGGGGATAGTCGGGGAGCTGTTTTTT

D: TRBD2
V: TRBV9
J: TRBJ2-7
CDR3: CASSVGSGGSSYEQYF
DNA: TGTGCCAGCAGCGTAGGGAGCGGGGGAAGCTCCTACGAGCAGTACTTC

D: TRBD1
V: TRBV6-1
J: TRBJ2-7
CDR3: CASSQTGGASHEQYF
DNA: TGTGCCAGCAGCCAAACAGGGGGCGCATCCCACGAGCAGTACTTC

D: -
V: TRBV6-6
J: TRBJ1-2
CDR3: CASSYLEDGYTF
DNA: TGTGCCAGCAGTTACTTGGAGGATGGCTACACCTTC

D: TRBD2
V: TRBV2
J: TRBJ2-7
CDR3: CARGLAGYEQYF
DNA: TGTGCCAGGGGACTAGCGGGGTACGAGCAGTACTTC

D: -
V: TRBV25-1
J: TRBJ1-3
CDR3: CASSEPQGPGNTIYF
DNA: TGTGCCAGCAGTGAACCACAGGGCCCTGGAAACACCATATATTTT

D: TRBD2
V: TRBV29-1
J: TRBJ2-2
CDR3: CSVSRGGGNTGELFF
DNA: TGCAGCGTGTCCCGGGGCGGGGGGAACACCGGGGAGCTGTTTTTT

D: TRBD2
V: TRBV29-1
J: TRBJ2-1
CDR3: CSVAGTTNYNEQFF
DNA: TGCAGCGTCGCCGGGACTACCAACTACAATGAGCAGTTCTTC

D: TRBD1
V: TRBV19
J: TRBJ2-1
CDR3: CASRGQGAFYNEQFF
DNA: TGTGCCAGTCGGGGACAGGGGGCATTTTACAATGAGCAGTTCTTC

D: TRBD2
V: TRBV29-1
J: TRBJ2-2
CDR3: CSATSGRYTGELFF
DNA: TGCAGCGCCACTAGCGGGAGATATACCGGGGAGCTGTTTTTT

D: -
V: TRBV30
J: TRBJ2-7
CDR3: CAWSYRNRFTYEQYF
DNA: TGTGCCTGGAGTTATCGAAACAGGTTCACCTACGAGCAGTACTTC

D: -
V: TRBV6-6
J: TRBJ1-5
CDR3: CASSSLGRVENQPQHF
DNA: TGTGCCAGCAGTTCCCTGGGCCGCGTTGAAAATCAGCCCCAGCATTTT

D: -
V: TRBV29-1
J: TRBJ1-5
CDR3: CSVGGRGQPQHF
DNA: TGCAGCGTTGGAGGTCGCGGTCAGCCCCAGCATTTT

D: -
V: TRBV2
J: TRBJ1-1
CDR3: CAPPPQAEAFF
DNA: TGTGCCCCTCCCCCCCAGGCTGAAGCTTTCTTT

D: TRBD1
V: TRBV19
J: TRBJ1-5
CDR3: CASSPNRGAEPQHF
DNA: TGTGCCAGTAGCCCCAACAGGGGCGCGGAGCCCCAGCATTTT

D: -
V: TRBV19
J: TRBJ1-4
CDR3: CASSTIRVDNEKLFF
DNA: TGTGCCAGTAGCACTATCCGGGTCGACAATGAAAAACTGTTTTTT

D: -
V: TRBV29-1
J: TRBJ2-5
CDR3: CSVAGSETQETQYF
DNA: TGCAGCGTTGCCGGTAGTGAAACCCAAGAGACCCAGTACTTC

D: -
V: TRBV7-9
J: TRBJ1-1
CDR3: CASSYPLGALNTEAFF
DNA: TGTGCCAGCAGCTACCCCTTGGGGGCGTTGAACACTGAAGCTTTCTTT

D: -
V: TRBV27
J: TRBJ2-5
CDR3: CASSAQGRRETQYF
DNA: TGTGCCAGCAGTGCACAGGGGAGGCGGGAGACCCAGTACTTC

D: TRBD1
V: TRBV28
J: TRBJ1-2
CDR3: CASSLTGEGYGYTF
DNA: TGTGCCAGCAGTTTAACAGGGGAAGGCTATGGCTACACCTTC

D: -
V: TRBV29-1
J: TRBJ1-1
CDR3: CSVHRRNTEAFF
DNA: TGCAGCGTACACAGGAGGAACACTGAAGCTTTCTTT

D: -
V: TRBV30
J: TRBJ2-7
CDR3: CAWSVRPEQYF
DNA: TGTGCCTGGAGTGTCCGTCCCGAGCAGTACTTC

D: TRBD2
V: TRBV2
J: TRBJ2-7
CDR3: CASSPHRSSGSNYEQYF
DNA: TGTGCCAGCAGTCCCCACAGGTCTAGCGGGAGTAACTACGAGCAGTACTTC

D: TRBD1
V: TRBV5-1
J: TRBJ1-1
CDR3: CASSLAGTGRAEAFF
DNA: TGCGCCAGCAGCTTGGCCGGGACAGGGAGGGCTGAAGCTTTCTTT

D: TRBD2
V: TRBV6-6
J: TRBJ2-5
CDR3: CASSYSPAGGETQYF
DNA: TGTGCCAGCAGTTACTCACCAGCGGGAGGTGAGACCCAGTACTTC

D: -
V: TRBV30
J: TRBJ1-5
CDR3: CAWSGWGSGGQPQHF
DNA: TGTGCCTGGAGTGGGTGGGGGTCCGGGGGTCAGCCCCAGCATTTT

D: TRBD1
V: TRBV29-1
J: TRBJ2-1
CDR3: CSVEVDRGFEQFF
DNA: TGCAGCGTTGAAGTCGACAGGGGCTTTGAGCAGTTCTTC

D: TRBD2
V: TRBV10-3
J: TRBJ2-5
CDR3: CAISESQSTGGRETQYF
DNA: TGTGCCATCAGTGAGTCGCAGTCCACGGGAGGTAGGGAGACCCAGTACTTC

D: -
V: TRBV5-6
J: TRBJ2-7
CDR3: CASSFRRGTYEQYF
DNA: TGTGCCAGCAGCTTTCGACGGGGGACCTACGAGCAGTACTTC

D: TRBD2
V: TRBV5-6
J: TRBJ2-3
CDR3: CASRSSGRPPDTQYF
DNA: TGTGCCAGCAGATCTAGCGGGAGGCCCCCAGATACGCAGTATTTT

D: -
V: TRBV14
J: TRBJ2-1
CDR3: CASSHLVGSYNEQFF
DNA: TGTGCCAGCAGCCACCTAGTTGGCTCCTACAATGAGCAGTTCTTC